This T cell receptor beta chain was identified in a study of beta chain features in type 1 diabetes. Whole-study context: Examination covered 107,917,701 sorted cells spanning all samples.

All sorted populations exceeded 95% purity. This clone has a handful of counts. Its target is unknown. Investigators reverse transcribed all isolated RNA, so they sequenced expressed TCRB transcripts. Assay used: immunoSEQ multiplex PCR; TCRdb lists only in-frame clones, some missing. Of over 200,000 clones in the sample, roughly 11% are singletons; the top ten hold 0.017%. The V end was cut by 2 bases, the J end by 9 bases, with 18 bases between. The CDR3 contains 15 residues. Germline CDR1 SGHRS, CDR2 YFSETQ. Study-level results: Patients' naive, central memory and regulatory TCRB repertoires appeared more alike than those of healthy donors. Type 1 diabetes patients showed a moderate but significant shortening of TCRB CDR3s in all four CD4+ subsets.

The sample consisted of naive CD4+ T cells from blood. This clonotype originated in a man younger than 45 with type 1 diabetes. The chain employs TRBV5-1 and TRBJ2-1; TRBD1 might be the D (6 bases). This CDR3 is CASSFSLRGGSEQFF. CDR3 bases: TGCGCCAGCAGCTTTTCGCTCAGGGGTGGGAGTGAGCAGTTCTTC. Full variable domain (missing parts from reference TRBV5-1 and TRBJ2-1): KAGVTQTPRYLIKTRGQQVTLSCSPISGHRSVSWYQQTPGQGLQFLFEYFSETQRNKGNFPGRFSGRQFSNSRSEMNVSTLELGDSALYLCASSFSLRGGSEQFFGPGTRLTVL.